These T cell receptor beta chains were read from a single sample in a study of liver allograft versus peripheral blood T cells. TCRdb reanalysed the reads using MiXCR and keeps one entry per CDR3 protein. Found here are fewer than 15,000 distinct CDR3 sequences, about 18% of them singletons; the top ten hold roughly 2%. These TCRs come from a human patient who had a liver transplant. Some T cells may be the graft donor's. Both conserved end residues are part of each CDR3. A D gene is named only where the DNA matches it firmly.

d_gene: .; v_gene: TRBV27; len: 13; j_gene: TRBJ2-5; CDR3aa: CASSLWGRETQYF
d_gene: .; v_gene: TRBV7-2; len: 15; j_gene: TRBJ1-1; CDR3aa: CASSSDTGLNTEAFF
d_gene: TRBD1; v_gene: TRBV20-1; len: 16; j_gene: TRBJ1-1; CDR3aa: CSARDLRGQGNTEAFF
d_gene: .; v_gene: TRBV7-2; len: 14; j_gene: TRBJ1-1; CDR3aa: CASSLDVSGAEAFF
d_gene: .; v_gene: TRBV6-1; len: 12; j_gene: TRBJ1-3; CDR3aa: CASTRVGNTIYF
d_gene: .; v_gene: TRBV7-2; len: 16; j_gene: TRBJ1-4; CDR3aa: CASSRGLTVSGEKLFF
d_gene: TRBD1; v_gene: TRBV12-3/TRBV12-4; len: 15; j_gene: TRBJ2-1; CDR3aa: CASRAGTGNYNEQFF
d_gene: .; v_gene: TRBV28; len: 15; j_gene: TRBJ2-7; CDR3aa: CASSSSRRKPYEQYF
d_gene: .; v_gene: TRBV2; len: 14; j_gene: TRBJ1-5; CDR3aa: CATSRESRGQPQHF
d_gene: .; v_gene: TRBV7-9; len: 16; j_gene: TRBJ2-3; CDR3aa: CASSLGRAPRADTQYF
d_gene: .; v_gene: TRBV30; len: 14; j_gene: TRBJ1-1; CDR3aa: CAWSQTAANTEAFF
d_gene: TRBD2; v_gene: TRBV12-3/TRBV12-4; len: 18; j_gene: TRBJ2-3; CDR3aa: CASSLTTKLGTSADTQYF
d_gene: .; v_gene: TRBV29-1; len: 12; j_gene: TRBJ2-7; CDR3aa: CSVEGQSYEQYF
d_gene: TRBD2; v_gene: TRBV30; len: 13; j_gene: TRBJ2-5; CDR3aa: CAWLGSGGETQYF
d_gene: .; v_gene: TRBV6-1; len: 14; j_gene: TRBJ1-2; CDR3aa: CASSVGTPNYGYTF
d_gene: .; v_gene: TRBV3-1; len: 16; j_gene: TRBJ1-1; CDR3aa: CASSQDWGSLNTEAFF
d_gene: TRBD1; v_gene: TRBV27; len: 16; j_gene: TRBJ2-7; CDR3aa: CASRSRRQGHTYEQYF
d_gene: .; v_gene: TRBV28; len: 13; j_gene: TRBJ2-7; CDR3aa: CASNPGWSREQYF
d_gene: TRBD2; v_gene: TRBV15; len: 15; j_gene: TRBJ2-7; CDR3aa: CATSRQLAESYEQYF
d_gene: .; v_gene: TRBV13; len: 15; j_gene: TRBJ1-5; CDR3aa: CASSAGMRGNQPQHF
d_gene: .; v_gene: TRBV18; len: 19; j_gene: TRBJ1-5; CDR3aa: CASSPVGQGGGFGNQPQHF
d_gene: .; v_gene: TRBV29-1; len: 16; j_gene: TRBJ1-2; CDR3aa: CSVAVDGKSQGYGYTF
d_gene: TRBD2; v_gene: TRBV24-1; len: 11; j_gene: TRBJ2-1; CDR3aa: CATRGRNEQFF
d_gene: TRBD1; v_gene: TRBV30; len: 17; j_gene: TRBJ2-2; CDR3aa: CAWTDRTGQTTTGELFF
d_gene: TRBD2; v_gene: TRBV7-2; len: 19; j_gene: TRBJ2-3; CDR3aa: CASSLVGGRGGGGTDTQYF
d_gene: .; v_gene: TRBV5-4; len: 13; j_gene: TRBJ2-7; CDR3aa: CASSLVQGHEQYF
d_gene: TRBD2; v_gene: TRBV28; len: 16; j_gene: TRBJ2-7; CDR3aa: CASSPIRSGRLYEQYF
d_gene: .; v_gene: TRBV20-1; len: 16; j_gene: TRBJ1-2; CDR3aa: CSARDVTGPHSYGYTF
d_gene: TRBD1; v_gene: TRBV9; len: 15; j_gene: TRBJ1-3; CDR3aa: CASSVRQGFGNTIYF
d_gene: .; v_gene: TRBV20-1; len: 13; j_gene: TRBJ2-7; CDR3aa: CSAPWGIAYEQYF
d_gene: .; v_gene: TRBV12-3/TRBV12-4; len: 12; j_gene: TRBJ2-1; CDR3aa: CASSRQGYEQFF
d_gene: .; v_gene: TRBV15; len: 14; j_gene: TRBJ1-2; CDR3aa: CATSRDLQGTGYTF
d_gene: .; v_gene: TRBV3-1; len: 15; j_gene: TRBJ2-1; CDR3aa: CASSQDSHSYNEQFF
d_gene: .; v_gene: TRBV7-2; len: 16; j_gene: TRBJ2-7; CDR3aa: CASSLIGNPLNYEQYF
d_gene: .; v_gene: TRBV12-3/TRBV12-4; len: 14; j_gene: TRBJ2-7; CDR3aa: CASRRMGDTYEQYF
d_gene: .; v_gene: TRBV6-2/TRBV6-3; len: 18; j_gene: TRBJ1-2; CDR3aa: CASSYSNPGQALYYGYTF
d_gene: .; v_gene: TRBV20-1; len: 16; j_gene: TRBJ2-3; CDR3aa: CSARDARVRSTDTQYF
d_gene: .; v_gene: TRBV11-2; len: 15; j_gene: TRBJ1-1; CDR3aa: CASSLEGRDNTEAFF
d_gene: .; v_gene: TRBV12-3/TRBV12-4; len: 12; j_gene: TRBJ2-7; CDR3aa: CASSFDNGEQYF
d_gene: .; v_gene: TRBV7-9; len: 14; j_gene: TRBJ1-2; CDR3aa: CASSLVSGNYGYTF
d_gene: TRBD1; v_gene: TRBV30; len: 15; j_gene: TRBJ1-1; CDR3aa: CAWSSTGSMNTEAFF
d_gene: .; v_gene: TRBV20-1; len: 14; j_gene: TRBJ1-2; CDR3aa: CSARDLASNYGYTF
d_gene: TRBD1; v_gene: TRBV28; len: 15; j_gene: TRBJ1-4; CDR3aa: CASSISTGVREKLFF
d_gene: TRBD1; v_gene: TRBV7-9; len: 15; j_gene: TRBJ1-2; CDR3aa: CASSFTGGTDYGYTF
d_gene: TRBD1; v_gene: TRBV15; len: 16; j_gene: TRBJ2-7; CDR3aa: CATIGTTGTGTHEQYF
d_gene: TRBD1; v_gene: TRBV27; len: 15; j_gene: TRBJ2-1; CDR3aa: CASSSGTGAYNEQFF
d_gene: .; v_gene: TRBV6-1; len: 14; j_gene: TRBJ2-5; CDR3aa: CASSEGQPAGSQYF
d_gene: TRBD1; v_gene: TRBV7-2; len: 16; j_gene: TRBJ2-2; CDR3aa: CASSLAGTGGTGELFF
d_gene: .; v_gene: TRBV15; len: 14; j_gene: TRBJ1-6; CDR3aa: CATSRRTTDSPLHF
d_gene: .; v_gene: TRBV7-3; len: 13; j_gene: TRBJ2-2; CDR3aa: CASSSTVAGELFF
d_gene: TRBD1; v_gene: TRBV18; len: 13; j_gene: TRBJ1-1; CDR3aa: CASTGQANTEAFF
d_gene: .; v_gene: TRBV6-2/TRBV6-3; len: 15; j_gene: TRBJ2-7; CDR3aa: CASTGRGSGSYEQYF
d_gene: .; v_gene: TRBV10-3; len: 11; j_gene: TRBJ2-7; CDR3aa: CAIARGEEQYF
d_gene: .; v_gene: TRBV7-9; len: 15; j_gene: TRBJ2-7; CDR3aa: CASSLLDRGVNEQYF
d_gene: .; v_gene: TRBV6-1; len: 12; j_gene: TRBJ2-2; CDR3aa: CASTLHTGELFF
d_gene: .; v_gene: TRBV3-1; len: 17; j_gene: TRBJ1-3; CDR3aa: CASSQDAGKYSGNTIYF
d_gene: .; v_gene: TRBV6-6; len: 14; j_gene: TRBJ1-5; CDR3aa: CASSRDGTYQPQHF
d_gene: TRBD2; v_gene: TRBV28; len: 17; j_gene: TRBJ2-5; CDR3aa: CASSNSAGGTYQETQYF
d_gene: .; v_gene: TRBV11-3; len: 11; j_gene: TRBJ2-7; CDR3aa: CASSSEYEQYF